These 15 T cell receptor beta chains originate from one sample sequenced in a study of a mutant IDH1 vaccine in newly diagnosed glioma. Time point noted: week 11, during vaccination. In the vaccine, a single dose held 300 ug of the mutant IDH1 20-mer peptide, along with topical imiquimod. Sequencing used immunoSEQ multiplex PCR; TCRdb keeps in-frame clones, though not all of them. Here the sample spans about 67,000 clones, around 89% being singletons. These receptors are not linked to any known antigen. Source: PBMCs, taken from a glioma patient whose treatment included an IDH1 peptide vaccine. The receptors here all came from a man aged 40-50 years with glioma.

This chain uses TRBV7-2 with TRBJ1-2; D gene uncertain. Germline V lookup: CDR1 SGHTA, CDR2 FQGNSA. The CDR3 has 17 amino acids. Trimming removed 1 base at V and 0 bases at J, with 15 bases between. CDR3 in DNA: TGTGCCAGCAGCTTAGGAGCCCGTTCTGTCCCTAACTATGGCTACACCTTC. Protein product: CASSLGARSVPNYGYTF.

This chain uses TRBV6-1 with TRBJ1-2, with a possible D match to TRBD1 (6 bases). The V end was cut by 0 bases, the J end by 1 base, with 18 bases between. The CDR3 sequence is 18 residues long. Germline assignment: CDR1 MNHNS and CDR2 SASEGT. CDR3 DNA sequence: TGTGCCAGCAGTGAAGCTCGGGGTAGGGACAACCGTAACTATGGCTACACCTTC. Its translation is CASSEARGRDNRNYGYTF.

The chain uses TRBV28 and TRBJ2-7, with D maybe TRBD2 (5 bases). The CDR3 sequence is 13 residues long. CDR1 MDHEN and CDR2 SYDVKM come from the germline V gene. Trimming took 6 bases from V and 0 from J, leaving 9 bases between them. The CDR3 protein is CASRTGFSYEQYF. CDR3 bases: TGTGCCAGCAGGACGGGATTCTCCTACGAGCAGTACTTC.

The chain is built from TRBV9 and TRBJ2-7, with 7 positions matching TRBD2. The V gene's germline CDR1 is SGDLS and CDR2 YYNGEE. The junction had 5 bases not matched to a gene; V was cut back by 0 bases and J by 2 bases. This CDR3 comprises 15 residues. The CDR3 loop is CASSVDAGATYEQYF. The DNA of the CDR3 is TGTGCCAGCAGCGTAGACGCGGGAGCGACCTACGAGCAGTACTTC.

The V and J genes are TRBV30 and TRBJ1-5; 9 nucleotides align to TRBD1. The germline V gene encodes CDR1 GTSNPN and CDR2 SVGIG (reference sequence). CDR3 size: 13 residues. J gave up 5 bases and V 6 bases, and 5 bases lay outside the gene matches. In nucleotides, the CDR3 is TGTGCCTGCCAAACAGGGGGCGATCAGCCCCAGCATTTT. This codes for CACQTGGDQPQHF.

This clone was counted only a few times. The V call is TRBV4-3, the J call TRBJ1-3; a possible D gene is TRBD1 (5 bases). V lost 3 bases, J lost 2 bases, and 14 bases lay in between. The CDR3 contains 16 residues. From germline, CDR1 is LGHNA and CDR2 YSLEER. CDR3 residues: CASSHLRGPPGNTIYF. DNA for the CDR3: TGCGCCAGCAGCCATCTGAGGGGACCTCCTGGAAACACCATATATTTT.

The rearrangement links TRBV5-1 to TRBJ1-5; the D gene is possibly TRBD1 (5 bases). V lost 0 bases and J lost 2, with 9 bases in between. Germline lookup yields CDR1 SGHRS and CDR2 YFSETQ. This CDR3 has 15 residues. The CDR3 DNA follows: TGCGCCAGCAGCTTGGCTCCGGGGGGCAATCAGCCCCAGCATTTT. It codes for CASSLAPGGNQPQHF. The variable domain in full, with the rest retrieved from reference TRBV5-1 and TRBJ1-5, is KAGVTQTPRYLIKTRGQQVTLSCSPISGHRSVSWYQQTPGQGLQFLFEYFSETQRNKGNFPGRFSGRQFSNSRSEMNVSTLELGDSALYLCASSLAPGGNQPQHFGDGTRLSIL.

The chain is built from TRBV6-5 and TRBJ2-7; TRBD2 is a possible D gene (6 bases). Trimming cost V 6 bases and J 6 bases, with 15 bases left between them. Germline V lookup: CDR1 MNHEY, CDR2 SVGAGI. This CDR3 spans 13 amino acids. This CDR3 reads CASSYGRTGEQYF. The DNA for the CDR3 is TGTGCCAGCAGCTACGGGAGAACGGGCGAGCAGTACTTC.

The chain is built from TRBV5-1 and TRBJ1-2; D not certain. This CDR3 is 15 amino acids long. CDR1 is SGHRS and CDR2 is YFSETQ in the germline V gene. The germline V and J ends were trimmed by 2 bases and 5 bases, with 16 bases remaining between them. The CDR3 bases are TGCGCCAGCAGCTTCGATGGGGAGCCGAGGTATGGCTACACCTTC. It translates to CASSFDGEPRYGYTF.

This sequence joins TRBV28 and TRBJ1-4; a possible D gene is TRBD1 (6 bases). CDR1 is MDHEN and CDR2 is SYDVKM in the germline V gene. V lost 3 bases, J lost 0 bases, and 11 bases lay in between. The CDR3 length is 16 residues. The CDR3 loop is CASSFGRGSTNEKLFF. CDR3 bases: TGTGCCAGCAGTTTTGGGAGGGGGTCAACTAATGAAAAACTGTTTTTT. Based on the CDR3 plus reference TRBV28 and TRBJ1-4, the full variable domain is DVKVTQSSRYLVKRTGEKVFLECVQDMDHENMFWYRQDPGLGLRLIYFSYDVKMKEKGDIPEGYSVSREKKERFSLILESASTNQTSMYLCASSFGRGSTNEKLFFGSGTQLSVL.

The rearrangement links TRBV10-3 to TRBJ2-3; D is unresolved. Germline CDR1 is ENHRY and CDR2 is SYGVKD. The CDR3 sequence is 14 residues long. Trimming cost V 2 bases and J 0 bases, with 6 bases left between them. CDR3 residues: CAISEVYSTDTQYF. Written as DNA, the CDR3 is TGTGCCATCAGTGAGGTCTATAGCACAGATACGCAGTATTTT.

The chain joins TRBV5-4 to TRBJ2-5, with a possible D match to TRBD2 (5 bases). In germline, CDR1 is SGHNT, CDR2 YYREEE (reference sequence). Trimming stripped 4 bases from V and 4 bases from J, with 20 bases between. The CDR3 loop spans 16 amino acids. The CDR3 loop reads CASSPWTVAGRETQYF. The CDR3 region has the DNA TGTGCCAGCAGCCCCTGGACTGTCGCAGGAAGAGAGACCCAGTACTTC.

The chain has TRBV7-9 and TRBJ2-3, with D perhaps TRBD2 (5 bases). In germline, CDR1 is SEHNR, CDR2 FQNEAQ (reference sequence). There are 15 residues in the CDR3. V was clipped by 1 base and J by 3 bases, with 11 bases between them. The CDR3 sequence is CASSLGPGGTDTQYF. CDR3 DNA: TGTGCCAGCAGCTTAGGTCCCGGAGGTACAGATACGCAGTATTTT.

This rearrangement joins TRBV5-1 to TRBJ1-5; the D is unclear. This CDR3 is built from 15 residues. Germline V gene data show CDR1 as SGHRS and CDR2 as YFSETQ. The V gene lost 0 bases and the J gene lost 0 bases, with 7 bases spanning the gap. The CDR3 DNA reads TGCGCCAGCAGCTTGGGTACCCATAGCAATCAGCCCCAGCATTTT. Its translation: CASSLGTHSNQPQHF.

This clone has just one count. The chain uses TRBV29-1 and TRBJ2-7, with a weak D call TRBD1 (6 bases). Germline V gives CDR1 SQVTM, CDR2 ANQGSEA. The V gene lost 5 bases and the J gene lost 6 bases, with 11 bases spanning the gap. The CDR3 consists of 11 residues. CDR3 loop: CSVPQGPEQYF. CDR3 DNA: TGCAGCGTTCCACAGGGACCCGAGCAGTACTTC.